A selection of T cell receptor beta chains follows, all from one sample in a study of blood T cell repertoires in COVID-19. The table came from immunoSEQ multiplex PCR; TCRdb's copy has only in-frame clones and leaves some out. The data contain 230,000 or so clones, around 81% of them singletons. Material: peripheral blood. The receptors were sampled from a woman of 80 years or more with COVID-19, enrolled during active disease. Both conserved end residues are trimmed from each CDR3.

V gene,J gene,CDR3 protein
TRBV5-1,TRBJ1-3,ASSLHDRESGNTIY
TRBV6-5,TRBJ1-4,ASSLEETV
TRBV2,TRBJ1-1,ASSKGQGLEAF
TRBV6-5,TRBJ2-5,ASSRAWAGQETQY
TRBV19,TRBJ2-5,ASSIGYRLAGETQY
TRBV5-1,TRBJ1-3,ASSPGGSGNTIY
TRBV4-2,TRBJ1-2,ASTRGAGGEAGYT
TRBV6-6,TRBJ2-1,ASSVLAGADEQF
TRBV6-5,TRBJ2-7,ASRGGGLYEQY
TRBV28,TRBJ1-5,ASSLTGRPAH
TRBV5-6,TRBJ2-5,ASSGRQGGRVGDQY
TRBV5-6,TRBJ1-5,ASSPGGRGGQGKQPQH
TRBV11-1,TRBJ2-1,ASSLSSEQF
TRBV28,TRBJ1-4,ASSHLAGQGAVKLF
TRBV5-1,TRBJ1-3,ASSLGGSGNTIY
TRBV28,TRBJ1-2,ASSPNPTGANGYT
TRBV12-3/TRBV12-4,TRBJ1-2,ASSLTGFGYT
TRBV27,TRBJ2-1,ASSLGHFNEQF
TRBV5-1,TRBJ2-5,ASSAWTGEMETQY
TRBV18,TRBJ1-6,ASSPDRDNSPLH
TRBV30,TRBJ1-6,AWNSLNYNSPLH
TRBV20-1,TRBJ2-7,SAEAGGEQY
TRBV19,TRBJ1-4,ASSRDTRGKDEKLF
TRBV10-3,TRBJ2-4,AISEGEGGVQY
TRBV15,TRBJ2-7,ATSRASGTGDYEQY
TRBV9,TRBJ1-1,ASSVGRGWQGTRAF
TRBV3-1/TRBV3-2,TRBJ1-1,ASSQAGKNTEAF
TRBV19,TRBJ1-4,ASSIGGLGEKLF
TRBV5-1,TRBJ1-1,ASRLQGSSTEAF
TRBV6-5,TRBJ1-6,ASSPQGNSPLH
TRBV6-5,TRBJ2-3,ASSYPGTDTQY
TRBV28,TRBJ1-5,AIPTSGQGARNQPQH
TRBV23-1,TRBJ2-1,ASRLDRQF
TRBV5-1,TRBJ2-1,ASSYSTSGPNNEQF
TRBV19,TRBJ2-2,ASKTRTTGELF
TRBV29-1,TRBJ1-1,SVGGGTGATEAF
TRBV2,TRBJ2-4,ASSPDRGLAKNIQY
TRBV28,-,ASSTTRVIQY
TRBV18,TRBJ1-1,ASSPDTGGAF
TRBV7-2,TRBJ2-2,ASSSLLAGYTGELF
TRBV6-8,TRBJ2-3,ASSYGLAGDASTDTQY
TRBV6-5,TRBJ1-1,ASRERSEAF
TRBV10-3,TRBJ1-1,AISETGNTEAF
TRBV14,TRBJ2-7,ASSYSSGPYEQY
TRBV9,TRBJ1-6,ASSVDPGMESPLH
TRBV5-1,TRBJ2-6,ASSLEGGAMSGANVLT
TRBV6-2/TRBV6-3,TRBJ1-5,ASSKPEGTGMGSNQPQH
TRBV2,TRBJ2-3,ASSVFPGLAGGGTDTQY
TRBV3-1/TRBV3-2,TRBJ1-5,ASNQGMSNQPQH
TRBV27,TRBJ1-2,ASSQRTGGWVYT
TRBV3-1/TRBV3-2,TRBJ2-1,ASSRGRLASEQF
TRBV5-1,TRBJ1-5,ASSPRGGNQPQH
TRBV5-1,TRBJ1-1,ASMQGARAF
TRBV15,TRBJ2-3,ATSRGATGGPDTQY
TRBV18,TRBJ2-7,ASSSPDGGRYEQY